The present T cell receptor beta chain was sequenced within a study of cytomegalovirus exposure and HLA in healthy donors. Study-level background: As an earlier analysis found, 180 million or so T cells yielded about 100 million unique TCR beta sequences.

Regarding this clone: Its specificity is unknown.

Regarding the study as a whole: The study flagged 150 to 200 TCR beta chains as cytomegalovirus-associated.

Germline V gives CDR1 SGHNT, CDR2 YYREEE (reference sequence). V trimming: 3 bases; J trimming: 5 bases; junction bases outside the gene matches: 6. CDR3 length: 14 residues. PCR involved 60 Vbeta and 13 Jbeta primers. Profiling relied on immunoSEQ multiplex PCR, and the TCRdb table lists in-frame clones only, not all of them. This sample has about 120,000 clones, with 60% to 85% found just once. The TCR was taken from a man younger than 45 in good health and CMV-seronegative. This sequence joins TRBV5-4 and TRBJ1-2, with 8 nucleotides matching TRBD1. The sample comprised PBMCs. This chain's CDR3 is CASSSEQGGYGYTF. Here the CDR3 DNA reads TGTGCCAGCAGCTCCGAACAGGGGGGGTATGGCTACACCTTC.